This TCR beta chain was recovered during a study of Ad26.COV2.S vaccination and SARS-CoV-2 variants listed by TCRdb under 2021. Context from the whole study: Donors in the vaccine arm were drawn from COV1001, a multicentre, randomized, double-blind, placebo-controlled phase I-IIa trial testing Ad26.COV2.S in healthy adults. Ad26.COV2.S was administered intramuscularly at 5 x 10^10 or 1 x 10^11 viral particles, either as a single shot or as two shots given 56 days apart. The specificity and breadth of SARS-CoV-2-reactive T cell receptors after Ad26.COV2.S vaccination were assessed by TCRbeta repertoire sequencing. The TCR-sequenced set comprised about 32 samples: approximately 19 Ad26.COV2.S vaccine recipients, 5 placebo recipients and 8 SARS-CoV-2 convalescent individuals. Trial participants were randomized into five groups of five, in which low-dose or high-dose Ad26.COV2.S was given once or twice, or placebo was given on both occasions. Blinding of investigators to trial group allocation was maintained during experiments and outcome assessment.

The immunoSEQ Assay was the method used to sequence TCRbeta CDR3 regions. After extraction, genomic DNA underwent amplification by bias-controlled multiplex PCR, followed by high-throughput sequencing. The study's own analysis went as follows. Collapsing and filtering of sequences were performed to quantify the absolute abundance of each unique TCRbeta CDR3 region. T cell fraction was estimated by normalizing TCRbeta template counts to usable DNA, which was measured by amplifying reference genes present in all nucleated cells. Repertoire TCRs were annotated as SARS-CoV-2-specific when V gene, CDR3 amino acid sequence and J gene were exactly matched to a known reactive TCR set. The reference SARS-CoV-2 TCR set came from MIRA and was filtered for enrichment in COVID-19-positive ImmuneCODE repertoires, removing public or cross-reactive TCRs. Drawing on the MIRA antigens, annotated TCRs were analysed further at the level of specific ORF or position within ORF. Depth was the summed frequency of annotated unique rearrangements, while breadth was defined as annotated unique rearrangements over total unique productive rearrangements. Two-sided Wilcoxon rank-sum tests were used to compare TCR breadth between groups. TCRdb provides this immuneACCESS table in a form limited to in-frame rearrangements. Some clones are lacking; in checked studies, under half of them reflect an unresolved V gene, and why the rest are absent is not known. The V and J calls and clone size are taken from that table; D and trimming were inferred from the DNA. A total of about 680,000 clones appear in this sample, about 89% of them only once. Approximately 1.5% of the sample is taken by the ten largest.

Sample treatment or condition, as interpreted from the label and publication: some 20 received Ad26.COV2.S at low or high dose, single or two shots; several received placebo; per-sample allocation not given. For vaccine and placebo recipients, the sequenced repertoires came from samples collected on day 63 after the first injection. Cohort 1b enrolled roughly 25 adults aged 18-55 years at a single site in Boston, USA, between 29 July and 7 August 2020. Ad26.COV2.S was a replication-incompetent adenovirus type 26 vector expressing a prefusion-stabilized SARS-CoV-2 spike protein from the original Wuhan strain. The research as a whole found: The study lacked the statistical power to compare responses across vaccine doses or regimens. Compared with placebo recipients, Ad26.COV2.S recipients showed higher spike-specific TCR breadth (P = 0.0014). Comparable non-spike TCR breadth was observed between vaccine and placebo recipients, consistent with only spike being contained in the vaccine. The authors noted that the TCR breadth and depth analyses may have underestimated total T cell responses. After vaccination, substantial breadth of spike-specific CD8+ and CD4+ T cell responses was reported.

About this clone itself: Its antigen remains unidentified. One base away there is no much larger clone; base qualities are not given.

The germline ends are 10 bases apart after V is trimmed by 5 bases and J by 6 bases. The cysteine opens and the phenylalanine closes a CDR3 of 11 amino acids. The read is trimmed to its CDR3 DNA, 33 bases read in frame from base 1. As encoded in the germline V gene, CDR1 is SQVTM while CDR2 is ANQGSEA. This material consisted of peripheral blood, taken in a trial of Ad26.COV2.S vaccine versus placebo. The chain joins TRBV29-1 to TRBJ1-2; the D gene assignment is ambiguous. This receptor was identified in a person aged 18 to 65 who received the Ad26.COV2.S COVID-19 vaccine or a placebo. For the CDR3, the sequence is CSVLGMDGYTF. The nucleotide sequence is TGCAGCGTTTTGGGTATGGATGGCTACACCTTC.